This record covers a single T cell receptor (beta chain). Its specificity is unknown. Each gene name is a mouse one. Cutaneous lymph nodes were pooled and cells sorted by CD4, CD8alpha, NKG2D, NKG2ACE and more. Sequencing templates came from extracted RNA that was reverse transcribed into cDNA. Measured with immunoSEQ multiplex PCR; TCRdb has only the in-frame clones, and not every one. Observed are about 300,000 clones, no singletons, with the top ten taking about 1.1%. The data were taken from a study of CD8+ T cells in alopecia areata. General study points: Elevated clonality characterized lesional scalp relative to normal scalp, particularly in alopecia totalis/universalis.

The source is a C3H/HeJ mouse with alopecia areata. MHC haplotype of the mouse line: H2-k. The sequenced material came from CD4+ T cells sorted from a lymph node.

The DNA read from the CDR3 is TGTGCCTGGAGCCCCCGACAAGATAGTGCAGAA. Its translation is CAWSPRQDSAE. From start to end, the CDR3 is CAWSPRQDSAETLYF. The chain combines TRBV31 with TRBJ2-3; D is undetermined. Sequencing ends 4 residues short of the CDR3 end; the germline J gene provides the rest. Trimming took 3 bases from V and 0 from J, leaving 13 bases between them. The CDR3 runs to 15 residues. Germline V gives CDR1 GKSSPN, CDR2 SITVG.